This T cell receptor delta chain was sequenced in a study of gamma-delta T cells after stem cell transplantation. TCRdb re-identified clones in the RT-PCR reads via CATT. Of roughly 3,100 delta-chain clones in the sample, less than 2% were seen once. Trimming cost V 0 bases and J 6 bases; bases outside gene matches: 11. Germline V gene data show CDR1 as GEAIGNYY and CDR2 as EKD. The CDR3 sequence is 16 residues long. The chain uses TRDV2 and TRDJ1; 8 bases agree with TRDD3. Input material: gamma-delta T cells. The sequence derives from a human donor. It is not recorded whose cells these are; they may come from a transplant donor. CDR3 residues: CACDTVQLGDTNKLIF. DNA of the CDR3: TGTGCCTGTGACACCGTCCAGCTGGGGGACACAAATAAACTCATCTTT.